A selection of T cell receptor beta chains follows, all from one sample in a study of blood T cell repertoires in COVID-19. Assay used: immunoSEQ multiplex PCR; TCRdb lists only in-frame clones, some missing. The repertoire consists of some 96,000 clones, with roughly 79% occurring once and the leading ten covering 12%. The material sequenced was peripheral blood. These receptors came from a woman in her 70s with acute or convalescent COVID-19. Each CDR3 is given with its conserved first and last residue. A D gene is named only where the DNA matches it firmly. Only some rows state a clone size, as once, few, many or a class for expanded clones.

v_call: TRBV6-5; clone_size: once; d_call: TRBD1; cdr3_length: 14; j_call: TRBJ1-2; cdr3_aa: CASRLTGINYGYTF; cdr3_nt: TGTGCCAGCAGGCTGACAGGGATCAACTATGGCTACACCTTC
v_call: TRBV7-9; clone_size: NA; d_call: NA; cdr3_length: 14; j_call: TRBJ1-2; cdr3_aa: CASSSLGDRYGYTF; cdr3_nt: TGTGCCAGCAGCTCTTTAGGCGACAGATATGGCTACACCTTC
v_call: TRBV7-2; clone_size: NA; d_call: NA; cdr3_length: 17; j_call: TRBJ1-1; cdr3_aa: CASSRLPRDRLNTEAFF; cdr3_nt: TGTGCCAGCAGCCGTCTACCGAGAGACAGGTTGAACACTGAAGCTTTCTTT
v_call: TRBV6-5; clone_size: NA; d_call: TRBD1; cdr3_length: 15; j_call: TRBJ2-7; cdr3_aa: CASSYLPSTGVEQYF; cdr3_nt: TGTGCCAGCAGTTACCTCCCCTCGACAGGGGTCGAGCAGTACTTC
v_call: TRBV10-3; clone_size: once; d_call: TRBD2; cdr3_length: 17; j_call: TRBJ2-1; cdr3_aa: CAISESTGGGATNEQFF; cdr3_nt: TGTGCCATCAGTGAGTCCACGGGCGGGGGGGCCACCAATGAGCAGTTCTTC
v_call: TRBV9; clone_size: NA; d_call: TRBD2; cdr3_length: 16; j_call: TRBJ2-5; cdr3_aa: CASSVGGGGEVETQYF; cdr3_nt: TGTGCCAGCAGCGTAGGAGGCGGGGGGGAGGTGGAGACCCAGTACTTC
v_call: TRBV11-2; clone_size: NA; d_call: TRBD1; cdr3_length: 15; j_call: TRBJ2-1; cdr3_aa: CASSLPGQGAIEQFF; cdr3_nt: TGTGCCAGCAGCCTCCCGGGACAGGGGGCGATTGAGCAGTTCTTC
v_call: TRBV4-1; clone_size: NA; d_call: TRBD1; cdr3_length: 15; j_call: TRBJ1-2; cdr3_aa: CASSPTGGANYGYTF; cdr3_nt: TGCGCCAGCAGCCCCACAGGGGGGGCTAACTATGGCTACACCTTC
v_call: TRBV30; clone_size: NA; d_call: NA; cdr3_length: 14; j_call: TRBJ1-1; cdr3_aa: CAWSATGLGLEAFF; cdr3_nt: TGTGCCTGGAGTGCTACGGGACTAGGTTTGGAAGCTTTCTTT
v_call: TRBV3-1/TRBV3-2; clone_size: NA; d_call: TRBD2; cdr3_length: 15; j_call: TRBJ2-1; cdr3_aa: CASSPTSGGDNEQFF; cdr3_nt: TGTGCCAGCAGCCCGACTAGCGGGGGCGACAATGAGCAGTTCTTC
v_call: TRBV2; clone_size: NA; d_call: NA; cdr3_length: 18; j_call: TRBJ2-2; cdr3_aa: CASSDAVGGESNTGELFF; cdr3_nt: TGTGCCAGCAGTGATGCGGTAGGCGGGGAGTCGAACACCGGGGAGCTGTTTTTT
v_call: TRBV5-1; clone_size: NA; d_call: TRBD1; cdr3_length: 14; j_call: TRBJ1-1; cdr3_aa: CASSPFGQASEAFF; cdr3_nt: TGCGCCAGCAGCCCGTTCGGACAGGCCTCTGAAGCTTTCTTT
v_call: TRBV5-4; clone_size: NA; d_call: TRBD2; cdr3_length: 16; j_call: TRBJ2-1; cdr3_aa: CASWRTSGGPYNEQFF; cdr3_nt: TGTGCCAGCTGGCGGACTAGCGGGGGTCCCTACAATGAGCAGTTCTTC
v_call: TRBV18; clone_size: NA; d_call: TRBD1; cdr3_length: 14; j_call: TRBJ2-1; cdr3_aa: CASSPGQGAIEQFF; cdr3_nt: TGTGCCAGCTCACCGGGACAGGGGGCGATTGAGCAGTTCTTC
v_call: TRBV2; clone_size: NA; d_call: NA; cdr3_length: 15; j_call: TRBJ1-3; cdr3_aa: CASSVSRGSGNTIYF; cdr3_nt: TGTGCCAGCAGTGTCTCACGGGGCTCTGGAAACACCATATATTTT
v_call: TRBV3-1/TRBV3-2; clone_size: NA; d_call: TRBD2; cdr3_length: 16; j_call: TRBJ2-3; cdr3_aa: CASSPTSGGGTDTQYF; cdr3_nt: TGTGCCAGCAGCCCGACTAGCGGGGGGGGGACAGATACGCAGTATTTT
v_call: TRBV5-4; clone_size: NA; d_call: TRBD2; cdr3_length: 17; j_call: TRBJ2-5; cdr3_aa: CASSLVASRGGFETQYF; cdr3_nt: TGTGCCAGCAGCTTGGTTGCATCGCGGGGGGGCTTCGAGACCCAGTACTTC
v_call: TRBV7-2; clone_size: NA; d_call: TRBD2; cdr3_length: 15; j_call: TRBJ2-1; cdr3_aa: CASSPERGLYNEQFF; cdr3_nt: TGTGCCAGCAGCCCCGAGCGGGGACTATACAATGAGCAGTTCTTC
v_call: TRBV19; clone_size: NA; d_call: TRBD1; cdr3_length: 14; j_call: TRBJ1-6; cdr3_aa: CASSVTGWNSPLHF; cdr3_nt: TGTGCCAGTAGCGTGACAGGGTGGAATTCACCCCTCCACTTT
v_call: TRBV5-5; clone_size: NA; d_call: NA; cdr3_length: 12; j_call: TRBJ2-7; cdr3_aa: CASSLATNSPYF; cdr3_nt: TGTGCCAGCAGCTTGGCCACTAATTCGCCGTACTTC
v_call: TRBV4-2; clone_size: NA; d_call: NA; cdr3_length: 14; j_call: TRBJ2-6; cdr3_aa: CASMSLSGANVLTF; cdr3_nt: TGTGCCAGCATGTCCCTCTCTGGGGCCAACGTCCTGACTTTC
v_call: TRBV30; clone_size: NA; d_call: TRBD1; cdr3_length: 14; j_call: TRBJ2-3; cdr3_aa: CAWGPGGYTDTQYF; cdr3_nt: TGTGCCTGGGGCCCAGGGGGTTACACAGATACGCAGTATTTT
v_call: TRBV7-3; clone_size: NA; d_call: TRBD2; cdr3_length: 15; j_call: TRBJ2-1; cdr3_aa: CASSLSGGSYNEQFF; cdr3_nt: TGTGCCAGCAGCCTTAGCGGGGGGTCCTACAATGAGCAGTTCTTC
v_call: TRBV5-5; clone_size: NA; d_call: NA; cdr3_length: 16; j_call: TRBJ1-2; cdr3_aa: CASSLESRGRDYGYTF; cdr3_nt: TGTGCCAGCAGCTTGGAGTCGCGGGGGAGGGACTATGGCTACACCTTC
v_call: TRBV5-6; clone_size: NA; d_call: TRBD2; cdr3_length: 16; j_call: TRBJ2-5; cdr3_aa: CASSFTSGGTGETQYF; cdr3_nt: TGTGCCAGCAGCTTCACTAGCGGGGGGACTGGGGAGACCCAGTACTTC
v_call: TRBV4-1; clone_size: NA; d_call: NA; cdr3_length: 21; j_call: TRBJ2-2; cdr3_aa: CASSLAPTEPGLILNTGELFF; cdr3_nt: TGCGCCAGCAGCCTCGCCCCCACGGAACCGGGACTTATCCTTAACACCGGGGAGCTGTTTTTT
v_call: TRBV10-3; clone_size: NA; d_call: NA; cdr3_length: 14; j_call: TRBJ2-2; cdr3_aa: CAISAGANTGELFF; cdr3_nt: TGTGCCATCAGTGCAGGGGCGAACACCGGGGAGCTGTTTTTT
v_call: TRBV6-5; clone_size: once; d_call: NA; cdr3_length: 13; j_call: TRBJ1-2; cdr3_aa: CASRRISNYGYTF; cdr3_nt: TGTGCCAGCAGGAGGATTTCCAACTATGGCTACACCTTC
v_call: TRBV6-6; clone_size: NA; d_call: NA; cdr3_length: 14; j_call: TRBJ2-1; cdr3_aa: CASRPGSRGNEQFF; cdr3_nt: TGTGCCAGCAGGCCTGGCTCGCGGGGCAATGAGCAGTTCTTC
v_call: TRBV3-1/TRBV3-2; clone_size: NA; d_call: TRBD2; cdr3_length: 18; j_call: TRBJ2-3; cdr3_aa: CASSQEGLAGGGTDTQYF; cdr3_nt: TGTGCCAGCAGCCAAGAAGGGCTAGCGGGGGGAGGCACAGATACGCAGTATTTT
v_call: TRBV12-3/TRBV12-4; clone_size: NA; d_call: NA; cdr3_length: 13; j_call: TRBJ2-3; cdr3_aa: CASSFYSTDTQYF; cdr3_nt: TGTGCCAGCAGTTTTTATAGCACAGATACGCAGTATTTT
v_call: TRBV28; clone_size: NA; d_call: TRBD1; cdr3_length: 13; j_call: TRBJ1-2; cdr3_aa: CASRTGGGYGYTF; cdr3_nt: TGTGCCAGCAGAACAGGGGGCGGCTATGGCTACACCTTC
v_call: TRBV24-1; clone_size: NA; d_call: NA; cdr3_length: 16; j_call: TRBJ2-3; cdr3_aa: CATSDGHMYGTDTQYF; cdr3_nt: TGTGCCACCAGTGATGGCCACATGTACGGCACAGATACGCAGTATTTT
v_call: TRBV5-8; clone_size: NA; d_call: NA; cdr3_length: 15; j_call: TRBJ1-4; cdr3_aa: CASSYGGTYNEKLFF; cdr3_nt: TGTGCCAGCAGCTATGGAGGCACATATAATGAAAAACTGTTTTTT
v_call: TRBV25-1; clone_size: few; d_call: TRBD1; cdr3_length: 14; j_call: TRBJ2-5; cdr3_aa: CASSFGTGRETQYF; cdr3_nt: TGTGCCAGCAGTTTTGGGACAGGACGCGAGACCCAGTACTTC
v_call: TRBV30; clone_size: NA; d_call: TRBD1; cdr3_length: 13; j_call: TRBJ2-2; cdr3_aa: CAWRGQGMGELFF; cdr3_nt: TGTGCCTGGAGGGGACAGGGGATGGGGGAGCTGTTTTTT
v_call: TRBV2; clone_size: NA; d_call: TRBD1; cdr3_length: 15; j_call: TRBJ2-7; cdr3_aa: CASRGGWTGNFEQYF; cdr3_nt: TGTGCCAGCAGAGGGGGATGGACAGGGAATTTCGAGCAGTACTTC
v_call: TRBV4-3; clone_size: NA; d_call: NA; cdr3_length: 19; j_call: TRBJ1-2; cdr3_aa: CASSQDLVFTARSNYGYTF; cdr3_nt: TGCGCCAGCAGCCAAGACCTGGTTTTTACAGCTCGTTCTAACTATGGCTACACCTTC
v_call: TRBV6-5; clone_size: NA; d_call: TRBD2; cdr3_length: 16; j_call: TRBJ2-3; cdr3_aa: CASSYPTSGGTDTQYF; cdr3_nt: TGTGCCAGCAGTTACCCAACTAGCGGGGGGACAGATACGCAGTATTTT
v_call: TRBV7-2; clone_size: NA; d_call: TRBD1; cdr3_length: 15; j_call: TRBJ1-5; cdr3_aa: CASSSQGANLQPQHF; cdr3_nt: TGTGCCAGCAGCTCGCAGGGGGCGAACCTACAGCCCCAGCATTTT
v_call: TRBV5-1; clone_size: NA; d_call: NA; cdr3_length: 14; j_call: TRBJ1-4; cdr3_aa: CASSPRATNEKLFF; cdr3_nt: TGCGCCAGCAGCCCTCGGGCAACTAATGAAAAACTGTTTTTT
v_call: TRBV19; clone_size: NA; d_call: NA; cdr3_length: 15; j_call: TRBJ2-5; cdr3_aa: CASSIEGRIQETQYF; cdr3_nt: TGTGCCAGTAGTATAGAGGGCCGGATCCAAGAGACCCAGTACTTC
v_call: TRBV27; clone_size: NA; d_call: NA; cdr3_length: 11; j_call: TRBJ2-7; cdr3_aa: CASGTTYEQYF; cdr3_nt: TGTGCCAGCGGCACGACCTACGAGCAGTACTTC